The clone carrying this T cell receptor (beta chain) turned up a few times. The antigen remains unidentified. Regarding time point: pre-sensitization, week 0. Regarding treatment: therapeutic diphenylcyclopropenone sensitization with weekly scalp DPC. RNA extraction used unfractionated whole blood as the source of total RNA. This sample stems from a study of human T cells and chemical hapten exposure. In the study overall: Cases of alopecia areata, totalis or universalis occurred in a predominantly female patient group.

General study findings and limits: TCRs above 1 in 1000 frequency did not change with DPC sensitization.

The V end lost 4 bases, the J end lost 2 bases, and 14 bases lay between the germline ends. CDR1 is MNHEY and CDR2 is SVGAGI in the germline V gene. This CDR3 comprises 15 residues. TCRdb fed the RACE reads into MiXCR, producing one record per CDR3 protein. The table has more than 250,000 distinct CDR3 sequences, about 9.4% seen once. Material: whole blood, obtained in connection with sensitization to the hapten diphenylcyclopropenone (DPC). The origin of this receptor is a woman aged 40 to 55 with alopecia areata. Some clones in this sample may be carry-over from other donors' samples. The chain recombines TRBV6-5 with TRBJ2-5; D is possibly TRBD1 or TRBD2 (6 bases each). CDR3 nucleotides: TGTGCCAGCAGTTGGAGGGGGTTTGATCAAGAGACCCAGTACTTC. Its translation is CASSWRGFDQETQYF.